The source of this TCR beta chain is a study of T cells in Graves' hyperthyroidism and ophthalmopathy. Study conclusions and caveats: A model of 13 V-J features distinguished ophthalmopathy from stable hyperthyroidism.

Trimming pared 0 bases from V and 5 bases from J, leaving 5 bases between. CDR3 length: 13 amino acids. CDR1 MNHEY and CDR2 SVGEGT come from the germline V gene. TCR beta CDR3 region amplification was performed from RNA transcripts. The HTBI primer set was used in a first-round RT-PCR of the TCR CDR3. TCRdb reprocessed the multiplex PCR reads via MiXCR and lists one record per CDR3 protein. Among hundreds of thousands of distinct CDR3 sequences listed, more than 11% were seen once. Patients aged 18 to 65 had newly diagnosed hyperthyroidism of under 2 months' duration. A remark on this clonotype: No antigen is known for it.

The receptor was isolated from a woman younger than 45 with Graves' hyperthyroidism that later progressed to Graves' ophthalmopathy. The sample taken for sequencing was blood. V usage is TRBV6-2 or TRBV6-3 and J usage is TRBJ1-5; tentative D call: TRBD1 (5 bases). The CDR3: CASSYSGHQPQHF. Here the CDR3 DNA reads TGTGCCAGCAGTTACTCGGGGCATCAGCCCCAGCATTTT.